Sequencing of this T cell receptor beta chain was carried out in a study of response to subunit inactivated influenza vaccine. Findings of the study overall: There was a suggestion from the authors that each seasonal influenza vaccination recruits few new T cells.

Using its own MiXCR run on the RT-PCR reads, TCRdb lists one record per CDR3 protein. This table holds 800,000 to 1,000,000 distinct CDR3 sequences, around 21% found once. The V end lost 3 bases, the J end lost 0 bases, and 15 bases lay between the germline ends. From germline, CDR1 is MDHEN and CDR2 SYDVKM. The CDR3 runs 17 residues. This clonotype was recorded a few times. Its antigen is unidentified. The chain recombines TRBV28 with TRBJ2-4; either TRBD1 or TRBD2 may supply D (5 bases each). This receptor was identified in a man aged 50 to 60 who received an inactivated influenza vaccine. The material was PBMCs from blood, obtained roughly 5 days after vaccination. The DNA of the CDR3 is TGTGCCAGCAGTTTCTCGGTGGGGACGACAGCCAAAAACATTCAGTACTTC. As protein: CASSFSVGTTAKNIQYF.